The 25 T cell receptor beta chains in this list originate from one sample, sequenced in a study of cytomegalovirus exposure and HLA in healthy donors. The study ran its PCR with 60 Vbeta and 13 Jbeta primers. The data were produced by immunoSEQ multiplex PCR, yet TCRdb's version contains in-frame clones alone and is incomplete. The table has around 170,000 clones, roughly 75% seen once. The material sequenced was PBMCs. Receptors originate from a woman aged 45-60 years in good health and CMV-seropositive.

V usage is TRBV21-1 and J usage is TRBJ2-2; the listed D gene, TRBD1, was not tested against the DNA. TRBV21-1 is an annotated pseudogene. The CDR3 sequence is 19 residues long. CDR3 loop: CASSNPSPSGQGRAGELFF. The CDR3, as DNA: TGTGCCAGCAGCAACCCCTCACCCTCGGGACAGGGAAGAGCCGGGGAGCTGTTTTTT.

This clone was seen a few times. This CDR3 reads CASSPGQGRAFF. CDR3 DNA: TGTGCCAGCTCACCAGGACAGGGGCGGGCTTTCTTT. The gene calls are TRBV18 and TRBJ1-1; 9 positions agree with TRBD1. The germline CDR1 and CDR2 sequences are KGHSH and LQKENI. This CDR3 comprises 12 residues. Losses at the gene ends were 2 bases for V and 11 bases for J; bases not matched to a gene: 3. Complete variable domain (other parts from reference TRBV18 and TRBJ1-1): NAGVMQNPRHLVRRRGQEARLRCSPMKGHSHVYWYRQLPEEGLKFMVYLQKENIIDESGMPKERFSAEFPKEGPSILRIQQVVRGDSAAYFCASSPGQGRAFFGQGTRLTVV.

The chain is built from TRBV7-2 and TRBJ1-5; tentatively, D is TRBD1 (5 bases). Germline V gives CDR1 SGHTA, CDR2 FQGNSA. The length of the CDR3 is 15 residues. V was cut by 1 base and J by 10 bases, with 17 bases left in between. The DNA of the CDR3 is TGTGCCAGCAGCTTAGGCAACTTGGGGGGGTTACCCCAGCATTTT. Amino acid sequence: CASSLGNLGGLPQHF.

This rearrangement joins TRBV19 to TRBJ2-1; D gene unclear. CDR3 length: 12 residues. Deletions cut 0 bases from V and 6 bases from J, with 3 bases between. The germline gives CDR1 LNHDA, CDR2 SQIVND (reference sequence). The CDR3 coding sequence is TGTGCCAGTAGTATAGATCGCAATGAGCAGTTCTTC. Translated: CASSIDRNEQFF.

V is TRBV2 and J is TRBJ1-5, with D perhaps matching TRBD1 (5 bases). The CDR3 contains 15 residues. Per germline, CDR1 SNHLY and CDR2 FYNNEI. The germline V and J ends were trimmed by 3 bases and 0 bases, with 9 bases remaining between them. CDR3 residues: CASSDGGFSNQPQHF. CDR3 DNA sequence: TGTGCCAGCAGTGACGGGGGGTTTAGCAATCAGCCCCAGCATTTT.

The chain links TRBV7-6 to TRBJ2-7, with 10 nucleotides matching TRBD1. V was clipped by 4 bases and J by 6 bases; unmatched bases: 9. Per germline, CDR1 SGHVS and CDR2 FNYEAQ. This CDR3 contains 15 residues. CDR3 amino acids: CASSSSRDRGGEQYF. CDR3 nucleotides: TGTGCCAGCAGCTCGAGCCGGGACAGGGGTGGCGAGCAGTACTTC.

V is TRBV7-2 and J is TRBJ1-5; D unclear. V lost 5 bases, J lost 5 bases, and 10 bases lay in between. This CDR3 contains 13 residues. CDR1 SGHTA and CDR2 FQGNSA come from the germline V gene. The DNA of the CDR3 is TGTGCCAGCAGCCTAAGGAGGGATCAGCCCCAGCATTTT. As protein: CASSLRRDQPQHF.

The chain joins TRBV28 to TRBJ2-7, with a weak D call TRBD1 (6 bases). Germline V gene data show CDR1 as MDHEN and CDR2 as SYDVKM. V dropped 8 bases and J dropped 2 bases, with 16 bases sitting between them. CDR3 length: 14 amino acids. The CDR3, as DNA: TGTGCCAGCCGAGTAGGACAGAGCCCCTACGAGCAGTACTTC. Translated, it gives CASRVGQSPYEQYF.

This chain connects TRBV4-2 to TRBJ2-3; D may be TRBD1 (5 bases). CDR3 length equals 17 residues. The germline gives CDR1 LGHNA, CDR2 YNFKEQ. Trimming cost V 1 base and J 2 bases, with 16 bases left between them. CDR3 in DNA: TGTGCCAGCAGCCAAGTCGGCCAGGGAATCATCACAGATACGCAGTATTTT. This sequence encodes CASSQVGQGIITDTQYF.

The CDR3 reads CARSPTSNYEQYF. CDR3 DNA: TGTGCCAGAAGTCCTACCTCCAATTACGAGCAGTACTTC. The chain couples TRBV5-3 to TRBJ2-7; D is uncertain. TRBV5-3 is marked as an open reading frame, function uncertain. V was trimmed by 5 bases and J by 4 bases, leaving 13 bases between them. The CDR3 is 13 amino acids.

For this clone: A read error may account for a junction end that differs from germline. The J gene is TRBJ1-2, the V gene TRBV7-9; a weak D match, TRBD1 (6 bases). The germline CDR1 and CDR2 sequences are SEHNR and FQNEAQ (reference sequence). The CDR3 contains 15 residues. The CDR3 is CSSSLSGAQPYGYTF. CDR3 bases: TGTTCCAGCAGCTTATCAGGGGCCCAGCCCTATGGCTACACCTTC.

The chain employs TRBV6-5 and TRBJ2-1; 10 bases line up with TRBD2. This CDR3 spans 15 amino acids. Germline lookup yields CDR1 MNHEY and CDR2 SVGAGI. The ends lost 6 bases at V and 4 bases at J; junction bases unmatched: 6. CDR3 loop: CASRLLAGSYNEQFF. The DNA of the CDR3 is TGTGCCAGCAGACTACTAGCGGGATCATACAATGAGCAGTTCTTC.

The V and J genes are TRBV19 and TRBJ1-5; weak D call: TRBD1 (5 bases). Between the trimmed V and J ends, which lost 2 bases and 10 bases, there was a span of 21 bases. The germline CDR1 and CDR2 sequences are LNHDA and SQIVND (reference sequence). The CDR3 consists of 16 residues. CDR3: CASSITPPDDRGPQHF. Written as DNA, the CDR3 is TGTGCCAGTAGTATAACCCCCCCCGATGATAGGGGTCCCCAGCATTTT.

The V gene is TRBV18, the J gene TRBJ2-5, with 7 bases identical to TRBD2. The CDR3 is 14 amino acids. The germline CDR1 and CDR2 sequences are KGHSH and LQKENI. Trimming took 4 bases from V and 5 from J; bases not matched to a gene: 7. The CDR3 DNA is TGTGCCAGCTCACGCGGGGAGGGTATGGAGACCCAGTACTTC. This codes for CASSRGEGMETQYF. The variable domain in full, completed from reference TRBV18 and TRBJ2-5, reads NAGVMQNPRHLVRRRGQEARLRCSPMKGHSHVYWYRQLPEEGLKFMVYLQKENIIDESGMPKERFSAEFPKEGPSILRIQQVVRGDSAAYFCASSRGEGMETQYFGPGTRLLVL.

In this sample, this clone turned up a few times. V usage is TRBV6-1 and J usage is TRBJ1-1; 9 nucleotides match TRBD1. CDR3 size: 14 residues. Per the germline V gene, CDR1 is MNHNS and CDR2 is SASEGT. Germline trimming cut 4 bases from V and 3 bases from J; bases unmatched to any gene: 3. In DNA form, the CDR3 reads TGTGCCAGCAGTGTCAGGACAGGGGACACTGAAGCTTTCTTT. Protein sequence: CASSVRTGDTEAFF.

As to this clone: Mismatch with germline at one junction end may stem from a read error. This specimen includes other DNA sequences encoding the same CDR3. The chain is built from TRBV7-9 and TRBJ2-2; D is uncertain. Germline CDR1 reads SEHNR; CDR2 reads FQNEAQ (reference sequence). This CDR3 comprises 12 residues. DNA for the CDR3: TGTTCCAGCAGCCCTACCCCCGGGGAGCTGTTTTTT. Protein product: CSSSPTPGELFF.

The V call is TRBV28, the J call TRBJ1-1, with 7 bases identical to TRBD1. CDR3 length: 14 residues. Germline values: CDR1 MDHEN, CDR2 SYDVKM. V lost 5 bases, J lost 5 bases, and 8 bases stayed unmatched. The CDR3 reads CASSRYRGTTEAFF. In nucleotides, the CDR3 is TGTGCCAGCAGTCGGTACAGGGGTACAACTGAAGCTTTCTTT.

This clone appeared a single time. This chain uses TRBV19 with TRBJ1-1; 9 nucleotides line up with TRBD1. Germline V gene lookup returns CDR1 LNHDA and CDR2 SQIVND (reference sequence). This CDR3 spans 15 amino acids. V was pared by 4 bases and J by 3 bases, with 6 bases of the junction left unmatched. CDR3 region: CASSRGQGRDTEAFF. The CDR3 bases are TGTGCCAGTAGTAGGGGACAGGGCCGTGACACTGAAGCTTTCTTT.

The chain links TRBV2 to TRBJ2-2, with D unclear. The CDR3 is 13 amino acids. V was trimmed by 8 bases and J by 0 bases, leaving 7 bases between them. The germline V gene has CDR1 SNHLY and CDR2 FYNNEI. CDR3 nucleotides: TGTGCCAGCCTCCGAGCGAACACCGGGGAGCTGTTTTTT. Its translation is CASLRANTGELFF.

This clone was seen just once. The chain links TRBV6-5 to TRBJ2-5, with 8 bases lining up with TRBD1. There are 13 residues in the CDR3. Germline values: CDR1 MNHEY, CDR2 SVGAGI. V was pared by 8 bases and J by 3 bases, with 5 bases of the junction left unmatched. The CDR3 sequence: CASGQGWEETQYF. For the CDR3, the DNA is TGTGCCAGCGGACAGGGCTGGGAAGAGACCCAGTACTTC.

The rearrangement uses TRBV9 and TRBJ1-5; D ambiguous. The CDR3 totals 14 residues. V dropped 0 bases and J dropped 4 bases, with 8 bases sitting between them. The germline gives CDR1 SGDLS, CDR2 YYNGEE. CDR3 amino acids: CASSVAPGNQPQHF. The CDR3 coding sequence is TGTGCCAGCAGCGTAGCACCGGGGAATCAGCCCCAGCATTTT. Complete variable domain (other parts from reference TRBV9 and TRBJ1-5): DSGVTQTPKHLITATGQRVTLRCSPRSGDLSVYWYQQSLDQGLQFLIQYYNGEERAKGNILERFSAQQFPDLHSELNLSSLELGDSALYFCASSVAPGNQPQHFGDGTRLSIL.

On this clone itself: At one end the junction does not follow the germline gene, possibly because of a read error. V usage is TRBV7-9 and J usage is TRBJ1-1; 7 bases align to TRBD1. This CDR3 has 13 amino acids. The germline V gene has CDR1 SEHNR and CDR2 FQNEAQ (reference sequence). CDR3 sequence: CSSSRGQSNEAFF. CDR3 bases: TGTTCCAGCAGCCGGGGACAGAGTAATGAAGCTTTCTTT.

This chain connects TRBV30 to TRBJ1-1; 7 nucleotides match TRBD1. The V segment lost 5 bases and the J segment 5 bases; nucleotides outside the gene matches: 8. The CDR3 sequence is 13 residues long. Germline V gene sequence: CDR1 GTSNPN, CDR2 SVGIG (reference sequence). CDR3 in DNA: TGTGCCTGGTCGCTGACAGGGCTGACTGAAGCTTTCTTT. Translation: CAWSLTGLTEAFF.

This chain connects TRBV9 to TRBJ1-2; 7 bases agree with TRBD1. V was pared by 3 bases and J by 4 bases, with 9 bases of the junction left unmatched. The CDR3 consists of 15 residues. Looked up from germline, CDR1 is SGDLS and CDR2 is YYNGEE. The DNA for the CDR3 is TGTGCCAGCAGCGGCCACAGGGGAGAGAGCTATGGCTACACCTTC. Its translation is CASSGHRGESYGYTF.

This chain joins TRBV18 and TRBJ2-6, with unresolved D. Germline values: CDR1 KGHSH, CDR2 LQKENI. Trimming removed 2 bases at V and 4 bases at J, with 9 bases between. The CDR3 consists of 15 residues. CDR3 residues: CASSPLAAGANVLTF. Here the CDR3 DNA reads TGTGCCAGCTCACCATTGGCGGCGGGGGCCAACGTCCTGACTTTC. Variable domain in full (rest from reference TRBV18 and TRBJ2-6): NAGVMQNPRHLVRRRGQEARLRCSPMKGHSHVYWYRQLPEEGLKFMVYLQKENIIDESGMPKERFSAEFPKEGPSILRIQQVVRGDSAAYFCASSPLAAGANVLTFGAGSRLTVL.